Listed below are T cell receptor beta chains from one sample, sequenced in a study of graft-versus-host responses after intestinal transplantation. Here immunoSEQ multiplex PCR was the method, and the copy in TCRdb shows in-frame clones only, minus some. The table records under 45,000 clones, approximately 95% of them present only once. Here the sequenced sample was PBMCs, taken 734 days after intestinal transplantation. These receptor sequences come from a human patient who received an intestinal transplant, so some T cells may come from the graft donor. CDR3s include the opening cysteine and the closing phenylalanine or tryptophan. The D gene is left open where the match is weak. Rows may omit the clone size; those that give it use once, few, many or a size class.

d_gene	abundance	j_gene	v_gene	CDR3nt	CDR3aa
NA	NA	TRBJ2-2	TRBV30	TGTGCCTGGAGTCGAGCGTTCAACACCGGGGAGCTGTTTTTT	CAWSRAFNTGELFF
NA	NA	TRBJ2-7	TRBV5-1	TGCGCCAGCAGACGGGTTAGAACCACCCTGGACCCAATATACGAGCAGTACTTC	CASRRVRTTLDPIYEQYF
NA	NA	TRBJ2-5	TRBV15	TGTGCCACCAGCAGAGGGGAGGGGGGGGATCTGTCCCAGTACTTC	CATSRGEGGDLSQYF
NA	NA	TRBJ2-1	TRBV29-1	TGCAGCGTTCGGACAGTTTCGGACAATGAGCAGTTCTTC	CSVRTVSDNEQFF
NA	NA	TRBJ1-5	TRBV28	TGTGCCAGCAGTTTGCCACTCCTTAGCAATCAGCCCCAGCATTTT	CASSLPLLSNQPQHF
TRBD2	NA	TRBJ2-1	TRBV9	TGTGCCAGCAGCGTAGGAGCGGGGGCCCACAATGAGCAGTTCTTC	CASSVGAGAHNEQFF
TRBD1	NA	TRBJ2-2	TRBV11-2	TGTGCCAGCAGCGCGGGACAGGGGGCGACCGGGGAGCTGTTTTTT	CASSAGQGATGELFF
NA	NA	TRBJ2-7	TRBV5-6	TGTGCCAGCAGCTTTTGGGGCTACGAGCAGTACTTC	CASSFWGYEQYF
TRBD1	NA	TRBJ1-5	TRBV4-1	TGCGCCAGCAGCGATCCTCAGGGGGGACGCAATCAGCCCCAGCATTTT	CASSDPQGGRNQPQHF
NA	NA	TRBJ1-3	TRBV4-2	TGTGCCAGCAGCCAAGGGGGGATACAGGGCCCTAGCTCTGGAAACACCATATATTTT	CASSQGGIQGPSSGNTIYF
NA	NA	TRBJ2-7	TRBV19	TGTGCCAGTAGTATTCGGGGGGACATTTACGAGCAGTACTTC	CASSIRGDIYEQYF
NA	NA	TRBJ2-7	TRBV13	TGTGCCAGCAGCTTAGGAGGGGGTGGGACCTACGAGCAGTACTTC	CASSLGGGGTYEQYF
TRBD1	NA	TRBJ1-3	TRBV19	TGTGCCAGTAGTGTGGACAGGGCTGCTGGAAACACCATATATTTT	CASSVDRAAGNTIYF
TRBD1	NA	TRBJ2-7	TRBV7-2	TGTGCCATAAAACCGGGACAGGGAGGCGAGCAGTACTTC	CAIKPGQGGEQYF
TRBD2	NA	TRBJ2-2	TRBV15	TGTGCCACCAGCGGGGGACTAGCGGGAAGGGAGCTGTTTTTT	CATSGGLAGRELFF
TRBD1	NA	TRBJ1-2	TRBV4-1	TGCGCCAGCAGCCAATTCGGACAGGGAGGGGCTAACTATGGCTACACCTTC	CASSQFGQGGANYGYTF
NA	NA	TRBJ1-5	TRBV6-6	TGTGCCAGCAGTTACCGGGAACGGGGGGCAGGGCAGCCCCAGCATTTT	CASSYRERGAGQPQHF
NA	NA	TRBJ2-1	TRBV5-1	TGCGCCAGCGTGGGCGGGAATGAGCAGTTCTTC	CASVGGNEQFF
NA	NA	TRBJ1-1	TRBV6-1	TGTGCCAGCAGTGAAGCAGGGCAGAACACTGAAGCTTTCTTT	CASSEAGQNTEAFF
NA	NA	TRBJ1-5	TRBV4-1	TGCGCCAGCAGCCAATTAGGGGATAGCAATCAGCCCCAGCATTTT	CASSQLGDSNQPQHF
NA	NA	TRBJ1-2	TRBV19	TGTGCCAGTAGTACCCGGAGTGGATCCCTTAACTATGGCTACACCTTC	CASSTRSGSLNYGYTF
NA	NA	TRBJ2-1	TRBV5-6	TGTGCCAGCAGCATGGGGGTCCTAGGCAATGAGCAGTTCTTC	CASSMGVLGNEQFF
NA	few	TRBJ1-1	TRBV7-9	TGTGCCAGCAGCTACAGAGACGAAGCTTTCTTT	CASSYRDEAFF
NA	NA	TRBJ1-5	TRBV6-6	TGTGCCAGCAGTCTCACCCATCAGCCCCAGCATTTT	CASSLTHQPQHF
NA	NA	TRBJ1-5	TRBV9	TGTGCCAGCAGCGGACCCTATAGCAATCAGCCCCAGCATTTT	CASSGPYSNQPQHF
TRBD2	NA	TRBJ2-1	TRBV18	TGTGCCAGCTCACCAGCGACTAGCGGGATGGATGAGCAGTTCTTC	CASSPATSGMDEQFF
TRBD1	NA	TRBJ1-1	TRBV6-1	TGTGCCAGCGGAACAGGGGCCGACACTGAAGCTTTCTTT	CASGTGADTEAFF
TRBD1	NA	TRBJ2-7	TRBV6-1	TGTGCCAGCAGCCTAACCGGGACAGGTGGCGAGCAGTACTTC	CASSLTGTGGEQYF
NA	NA	TRBJ2-1	TRBV7-3	TGTGCCAGCAGCTTAGTGGGCTACCTTGGGGATGAGCAGTTCTTC	CASSLVGYLGDEQFF
NA	NA	TRBJ2-7	TRBV5-4	TGTGCCAGCAGCAGTGGGCCCGGAGGGGAGCAGTACTTC	CASSSGPGGEQYF
TRBD1	NA	TRBJ1-6	TRBV19	TGTGCCAGTAAAGCCGAGGTGACAAGACAGGGAATTAATTCACCCCTCCACTTT	CASKAEVTRQGINSPLHF
NA	NA	TRBJ1-1	TRBV7-9	TGTGCCAGCAGCTTAACGGTTCAGAACACTGAAGCTTTCTTT	CASSLTVQNTEAFF
NA	NA	TRBJ1-1	TRBV5-6	TGTGCCAGCATTCAGGGACTGAACACTGAAGCTTTCTTT	CASIQGLNTEAFF
NA	NA	TRBJ1-4	TRBV7-6	TGTGCCAGCAGCTTGGGGGCGACTAATGAAAAACTGTTTTTT	CASSLGATNEKLFF
TRBD1	NA	TRBJ1-1	TRBV7-6	TGTGCCAGCAGCCCTGGACAGGGGGGTACTGAAGCTTTCTTT	CASSPGQGGTEAFF
NA	NA	TRBJ2-1	TRBV7-3	TGTGCCAGCAGCTTAAGTCCGACAGTACCCAGTGAGCAGTTCTTC	CASSLSPTVPSEQFF
TRBD2	NA	TRBJ2-7	TRBV4-2	TGTGCCAGCAGCCAACTAGCGGGGGGCCCTCGGAACGAGCAGTACTTC	CASSQLAGGPRNEQYF
TRBD2	NA	TRBJ2-7	TRBV6-6	TGTGCCAGCAGTTCGGGACTAGCGCAGAACTACGAGCAGTACTTC	CASSSGLAQNYEQYF
TRBD2	NA	TRBJ2-5	TRBV9	TGTGCCAGCAGCCCCGCGACTAGCGGGGGGGCCAGGTTGGGAGAGACCCAGTACTTC	CASSPATSGGARLGETQYF
NA	NA	TRBJ2-5	TRBV27	TGTGCCAGCAGTCATCTCGGTCGGGGCCCGCGAGAAGAGACCCAGTACTTC	CASSHLGRGPREETQYF
TRBD2	NA	TRBJ2-1	TRBV6-5	TGTGCCAGCAGTTACTCTAGCGGGAGTTCGGGCAATGAGCAGTTCTTC	CASSYSSGSSGNEQFF